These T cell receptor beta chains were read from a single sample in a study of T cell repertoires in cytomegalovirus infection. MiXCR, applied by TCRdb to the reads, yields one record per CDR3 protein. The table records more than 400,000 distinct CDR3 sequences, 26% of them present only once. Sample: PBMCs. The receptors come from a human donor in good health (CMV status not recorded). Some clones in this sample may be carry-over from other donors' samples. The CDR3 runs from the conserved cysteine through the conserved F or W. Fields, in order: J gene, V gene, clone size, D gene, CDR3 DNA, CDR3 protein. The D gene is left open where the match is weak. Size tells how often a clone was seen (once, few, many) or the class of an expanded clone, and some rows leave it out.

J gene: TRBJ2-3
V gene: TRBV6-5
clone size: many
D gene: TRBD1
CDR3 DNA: TGTGCCAGCAGCTACGGGACAGGGACAGATACGCAGTATTTT
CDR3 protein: CASSYGTGTDTQYF

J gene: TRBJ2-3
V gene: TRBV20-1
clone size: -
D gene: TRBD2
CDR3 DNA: TGCAGTGCTAGGGAGACTAGCGGGAGGGCCTCTACGCAGTATTTT
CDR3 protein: CSARETSGRASTQYF

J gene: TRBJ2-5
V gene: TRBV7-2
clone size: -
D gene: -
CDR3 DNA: TGTGCCAGCAGTTACCAAAGTGGGCAGTCGGAGACCCAGTACTTC
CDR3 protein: CASSYQSGQSETQYF

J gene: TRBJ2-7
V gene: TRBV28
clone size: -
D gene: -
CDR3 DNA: TGTGCCAGCAGTTCCCCGGGTCCCGGCTACGAGCAGTACTTC
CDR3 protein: CASSSPGPGYEQYF

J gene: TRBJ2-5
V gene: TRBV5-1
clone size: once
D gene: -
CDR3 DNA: TGCGCCAGCAGCTTGGCGACGGGGAGCCAAGAGACCCAGTACTTC
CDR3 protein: CASSLATGSQETQYF

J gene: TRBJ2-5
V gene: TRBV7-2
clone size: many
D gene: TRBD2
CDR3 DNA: TGTGCCAGCAGCCGTGGGACTAGCGGACAAGAGACCCAGTACTTC
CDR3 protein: CASSRGTSGQETQYF

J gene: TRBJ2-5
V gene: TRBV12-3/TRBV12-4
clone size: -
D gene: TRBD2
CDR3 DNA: TGTGCCAGCAGTTTGGGGACTAGCGGGAGATCCCAAGAGACCCAGTACTTC
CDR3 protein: CASSLGTSGRSQETQYF

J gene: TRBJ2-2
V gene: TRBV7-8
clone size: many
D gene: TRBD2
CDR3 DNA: TGTGCCAGCAGCCCACTATTACTAGCGGGAAACACCGGGGAGCTGTTTTTT
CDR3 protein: CASSPLLLAGNTGELFF

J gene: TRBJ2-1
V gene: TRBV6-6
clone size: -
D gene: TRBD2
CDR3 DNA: TGTGCCAGCAAACTAGCGGGAGTTACCAATGAGCAGTTCTTC
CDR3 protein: CASKLAGVTNEQFF

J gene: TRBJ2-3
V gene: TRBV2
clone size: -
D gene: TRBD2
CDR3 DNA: TGTGCCAGCAGTGAAGCCCGTCTAGCGGGCACAGATACGCAGTATTTT
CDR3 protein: CASSEARLAGTDTQYF

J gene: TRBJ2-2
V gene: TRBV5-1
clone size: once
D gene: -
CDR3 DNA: TGCGCCAGCAGCCGCCGGGACCAAAACACCGGGGAGCTGTTTTTT
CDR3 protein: CASSRRDQNTGELFF

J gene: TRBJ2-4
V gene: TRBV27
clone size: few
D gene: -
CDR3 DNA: TGTGCCAGCAGTTCAGGGGCCGCCAACATTCAGTACTTC
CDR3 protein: CASSSGAANIQYF

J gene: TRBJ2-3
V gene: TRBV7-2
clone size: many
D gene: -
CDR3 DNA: TGTGCCAGCAGCTTGAGCCTGAGTGATACGCAGTATTTT
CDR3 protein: CASSLSLSDTQYF

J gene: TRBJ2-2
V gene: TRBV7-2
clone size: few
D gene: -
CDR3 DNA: TGTGCCAGCAGCGCCAAAGGACAGACCGCGAACACCGGGGAGCTGTTTTTT
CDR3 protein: CASSAKGQTANTGELFF

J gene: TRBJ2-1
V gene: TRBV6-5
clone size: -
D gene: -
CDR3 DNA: TGTGCCAGCAGTTACTCGACTACCCTCAGTGAGCAGTTCTTC
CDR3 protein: CASSYSTTLSEQFF

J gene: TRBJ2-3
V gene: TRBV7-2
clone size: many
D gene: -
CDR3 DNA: TGTGCCAGCAGCTTAGAACTCCAGGGAGCAGATACGCAGTATTTT
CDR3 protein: CASSLELQGADTQYF

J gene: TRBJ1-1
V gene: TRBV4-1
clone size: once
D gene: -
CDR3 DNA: TGCGCCAGCAGCCAACCTTCTGGACAGATGAACACTGAAGCTTTCTTT
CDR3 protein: CASSQPSGQMNTEAFF

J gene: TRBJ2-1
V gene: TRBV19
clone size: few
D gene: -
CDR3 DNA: TGTGCCAGTAGTATAGTAGGCGGGACGGGAAATGAGCAGTTCTTC
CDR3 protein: CASSIVGGTGNEQFF

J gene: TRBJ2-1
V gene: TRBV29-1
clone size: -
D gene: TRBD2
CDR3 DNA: TGCAGCGTCCAACAACTAGCGGGAGCCTACAATGAGCAGTTCTTC
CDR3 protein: CSVQQLAGAYNEQFF

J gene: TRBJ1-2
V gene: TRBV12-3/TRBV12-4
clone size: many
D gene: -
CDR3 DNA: TGTGCCAGCAGTTTATGGGCAGGGGCCATGTTAAAGGATGGCTACACCTTC
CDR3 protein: CASSLWAGAMLKDGYTF

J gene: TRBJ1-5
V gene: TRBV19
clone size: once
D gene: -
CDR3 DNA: TGTGCCAGTAGTATAGAAGGGGACACAAATCAGCCCCAGCATTTT
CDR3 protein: CASSIEGDTNQPQHF

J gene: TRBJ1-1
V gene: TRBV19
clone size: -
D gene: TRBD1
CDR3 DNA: TGTGCCAGTACGGACAGGGGGAACACTGAAGCTTTCTTT
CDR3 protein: CASTDRGNTEAFF

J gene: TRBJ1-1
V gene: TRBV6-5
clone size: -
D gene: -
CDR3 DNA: TGTGCCAGCAGGACTAACAGGGATGGTCTATCGGCTTTCTTT
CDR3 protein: CASRTNRDGLSAFF

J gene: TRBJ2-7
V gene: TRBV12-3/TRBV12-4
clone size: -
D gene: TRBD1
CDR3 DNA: TGTGCCAGCAGTTCTCCCGGGACAGGGTTTGGGTACGAGCAGTACTTC
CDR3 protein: CASSSPGTGFGYEQYF

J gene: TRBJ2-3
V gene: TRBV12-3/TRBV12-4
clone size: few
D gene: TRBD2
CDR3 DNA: TGTGCCAGCAGACGACTAGCGGGGGGGGGCACAGATACGCAGTATTTT
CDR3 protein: CASRRLAGGGTDTQYF

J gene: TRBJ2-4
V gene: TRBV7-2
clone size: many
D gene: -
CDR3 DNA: TGTGCCAGCAGCCAGACGGGCGGAAACATTCAGTACTTC
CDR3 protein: CASSQTGGNIQYF

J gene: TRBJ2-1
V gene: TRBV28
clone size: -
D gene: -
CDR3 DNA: TGTGCCAGCAGTTTACCGCGGGGCCCGAGCTACAATGAGCAGTTCTTC
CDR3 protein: CASSLPRGPSYNEQFF

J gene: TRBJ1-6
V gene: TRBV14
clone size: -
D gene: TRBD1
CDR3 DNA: TGTGCCAGCAGTCCCGGGACAGGGTTGGATAATTCACCCCTCCACTTT
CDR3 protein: CASSPGTGLDNSPLHF

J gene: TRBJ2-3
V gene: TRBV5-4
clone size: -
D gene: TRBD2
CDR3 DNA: TGTGCCAGCAGCACCTCTAGCGGTAGCACAGATACGCAGTATTTT
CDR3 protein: CASSTSSGSTDTQYF

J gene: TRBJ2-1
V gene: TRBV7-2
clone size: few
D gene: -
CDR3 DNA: TGTGCCAGCAGCCCAGAGGCGGCAGGGGCCCGTCGAAATGAGCAGTTCTTC
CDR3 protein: CASSPEAAGARRNEQFF

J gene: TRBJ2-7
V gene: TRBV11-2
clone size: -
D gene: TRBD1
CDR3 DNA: TGTGCCAGCAGCCTACTGGTGGTGCGACAGGGGGTACACGAGCAGTACTTC
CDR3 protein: CASSLLVVRQGVHEQYF

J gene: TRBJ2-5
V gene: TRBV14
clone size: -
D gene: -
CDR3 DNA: TGTGCCAGCAGCCAAGGGTTAAGTCGGACGGAGACCCAGTACTTC
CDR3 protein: CASSQGLSRTETQYF

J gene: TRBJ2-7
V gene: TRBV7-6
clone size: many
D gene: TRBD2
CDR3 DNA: TGTGCCAGCAGCTCGCAGACAGCGGGAGGGCCTAGTGAGCAGTACTTC
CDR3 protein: CASSSQTAGGPSEQYF

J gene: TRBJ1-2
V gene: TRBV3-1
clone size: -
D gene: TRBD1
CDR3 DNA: TGTGCCAGCAGCGCCCGAGACAGGGTTGACTATGGCTACACCTTC
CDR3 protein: CASSARDRVDYGYTF

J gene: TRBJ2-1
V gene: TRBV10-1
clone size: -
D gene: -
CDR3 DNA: TGCGCCAGCAGTGAGTTCCCTTACAATGAGCAGTTCTTC
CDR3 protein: CASSEFPYNEQFF

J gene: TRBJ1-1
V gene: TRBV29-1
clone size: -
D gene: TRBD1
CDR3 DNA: TGCAGCGTGACAGGGGTGAACACTGAAGCTTTCTTT
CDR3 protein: CSVTGVNTEAFF

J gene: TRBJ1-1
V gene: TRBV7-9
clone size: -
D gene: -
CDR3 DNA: TGTGCCAGCAGCTTAAGGGACCGGGCCGGCGAAGCTTTCTTT
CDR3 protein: CASSLRDRAGEAFF

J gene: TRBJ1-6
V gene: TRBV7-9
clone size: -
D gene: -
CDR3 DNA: TGTGCCAGCAGCCAGAACGTATTGGGGGTGCGAAATAATTCACCCCTCCACTTT
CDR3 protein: CASSQNVLGVRNNSPLHF

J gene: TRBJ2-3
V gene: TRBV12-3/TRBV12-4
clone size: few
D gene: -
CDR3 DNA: TGTGCCAGCACTTTCGTGGGAGATACGCAGTATTTT
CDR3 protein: CASTFVGDTQYF

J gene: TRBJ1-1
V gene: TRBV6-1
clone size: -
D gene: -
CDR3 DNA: TGTGCCAGCACCCCCGCGGCCAGGATGAACACTGAAGCTTTCTTT
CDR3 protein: CASTPAARMNTEAFF